This TCR beta chain is from a study of T cell responses to AZD1222 COVID-19 vaccine. The protocol was immunoSEQ multiplex PCR, while the TCRdb copy is restricted to in-frame clones and leaves out a portion. The table records 78,000 or so clones, around three quarters of them present only once. Germline CDR1 and CDR2: MGHDK and SYGVNS. The CDR3 loop spans 15 amino acids. The V and J ends lost 5 bases and 1 base respectively, with 14 bases between them. Overall study results and limits: Dominant CD4 TCR responses targeted spike regions 160-218 and 743-854.

A word on this clone: Its antigen is unidentified.

This receptor was identified in an adult who received the AZD1222 COVID-19 vaccine. The material sequenced was peripheral blood, taken 28 days after the second AZD1222 dose. This chain joins TRBV25-1 and TRBJ1-2, with a weak D call TRBD1 (5 bases). The CDR3 sequence is CASSPSGRINYGYTF. In DNA form, the CDR3 reads TGTGCCAGCAGTCCATCGGGACGGATTAACTATGGCTACACCTTC.